This T cell receptor (beta chain) was profiled in a study of cytomegalovirus exposure and HLA in healthy donors. In the case of this clone: Its antigen is undetermined.

Trimming removed 2 bases at V and 3 bases at J, with 11 bases between. The CDR3 has 15 amino acids. CDR1 is SGHNT, CDR2 YENEEA, per germline. General observations from the study: Serostatus for CMV was the only available immune exposure information.

With 60 Vbeta and 13 Jbeta primers, the PCR was carried out. Repertoires were generated with immunoSEQ multiplex PCR, while TCRdb's copy carries only in-frame clones and drops some. The sample records roughly 160,000 clones, more than 65% being singletons. Sequencing was done on a sample of PBMCs. This clonotype was obtained from a woman between 50 and 59 years old in good health and CMV-seronegative. V is TRBV11-3 and J is TRBJ1-5; D might be TRBD1 (5 bases). The CDR3 DNA follows: TGTGCCAGCAGCTTAAGCAACAGGTACAATCAGCCCCAGCATTTT. Translating it yields CASSLSNRYNQPQHF. The complete variable domain, with remaining parts taken from reference TRBV11-3 and TRBJ1-5, reads EAGVVQSPRYKIIEKKQPVAFWCNPISGHNTLYWYLQNLGQGPELLIRYENEEAVDDSQLPKDRFSAERLKGVDSTLKIQPAELGDSAVYLCASSLSNRYNQPQHFGDGTRLSIL.